The present TCR beta chain was sequenced within a study of T cell responses to AZD1222 COVID-19 vaccine. Study-level points and caveats: Along spike, vaccine-associated CD4 TCRs were found throughout, with dominance at 160-218 and 743-854. Donors were chiefly white British, with a greater number of females, and clonal diversity was perhaps underestimated.

This CDR3 is built from 16 residues. Trimming removed 0 bases at V and 4 bases at J, with 13 bases between. Germline V gene lookup returns CDR1 WSHSY and CDR2 SAAADI. The protocol was immunoSEQ multiplex PCR, while the TCRdb copy is restricted to in-frame clones and leaves out a portion. Here the sample spans roughly 100,000 clones, about 81% being singletons. Turning to this clone: Its target is not known.

The chain is built from TRBV10-2 and TRBJ1-5; D gene ambiguous. This clonotype was obtained from an adult in good health. The sequencing used peripheral blood, collected on day 0 of AZD1222 vaccination. CDR3 sequence reads: CASSESQAGPNQPQHF. The CDR3 nucleotides are TGCGCCAGCAGTGAGTCTCAGGCAGGCCCAAATCAGCCCCAGCATTTT.